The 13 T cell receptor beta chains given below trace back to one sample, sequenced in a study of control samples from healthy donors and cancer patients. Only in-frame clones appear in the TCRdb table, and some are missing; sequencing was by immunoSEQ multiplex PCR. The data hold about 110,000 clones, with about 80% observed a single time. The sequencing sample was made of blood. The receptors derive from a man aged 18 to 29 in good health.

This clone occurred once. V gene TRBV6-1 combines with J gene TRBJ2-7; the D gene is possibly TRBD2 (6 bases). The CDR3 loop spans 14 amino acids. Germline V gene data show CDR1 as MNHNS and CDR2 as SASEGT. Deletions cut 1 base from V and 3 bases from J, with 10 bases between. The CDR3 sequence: CASSEVGLGYEQYF. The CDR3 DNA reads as TGTGCCAGCAGTGAAGTGGGACTTGGCTACGAGCAGTACTTC.

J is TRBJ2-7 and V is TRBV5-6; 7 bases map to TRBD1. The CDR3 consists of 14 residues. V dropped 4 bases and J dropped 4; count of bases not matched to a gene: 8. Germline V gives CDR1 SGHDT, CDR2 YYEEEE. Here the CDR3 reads CASSPRDRSYEQYV. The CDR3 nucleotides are TGTGCCAGCAGCCCGAGGGACAGATCTTACGAGCAGTACGTC.

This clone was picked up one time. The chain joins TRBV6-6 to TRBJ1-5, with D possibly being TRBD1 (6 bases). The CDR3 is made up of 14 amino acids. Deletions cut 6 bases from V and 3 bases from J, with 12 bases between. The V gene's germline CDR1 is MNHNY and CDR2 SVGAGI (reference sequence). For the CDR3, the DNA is TGTGCCAGCAGCCGCGGGACACCCAATCAGCCCCAGCATTTT. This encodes CASSRGTPNQPQHF.

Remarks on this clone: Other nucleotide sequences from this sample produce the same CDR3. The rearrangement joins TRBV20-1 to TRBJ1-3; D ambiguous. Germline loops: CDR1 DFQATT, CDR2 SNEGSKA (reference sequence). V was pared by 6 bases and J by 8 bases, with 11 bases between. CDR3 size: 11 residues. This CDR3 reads CSAPRGDTIYF. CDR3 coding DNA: TGCAGTGCCCCCCGCGGGGACACCATATATTTT.

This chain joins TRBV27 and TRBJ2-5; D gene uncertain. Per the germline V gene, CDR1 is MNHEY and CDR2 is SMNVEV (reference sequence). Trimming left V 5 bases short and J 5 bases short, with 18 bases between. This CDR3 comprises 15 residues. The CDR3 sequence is CASSPVVTPRETQYF. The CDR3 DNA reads TGTGCCAGCAGTCCCGTGGTAACCCCGAGGGAGACCCAGTACTTC.

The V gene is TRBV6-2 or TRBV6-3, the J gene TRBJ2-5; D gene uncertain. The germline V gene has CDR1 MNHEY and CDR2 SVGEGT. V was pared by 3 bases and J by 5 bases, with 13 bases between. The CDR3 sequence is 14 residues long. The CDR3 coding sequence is TGTGCCAGCAGTTATTCCCAGATGCAGGAGACCCAGTACTTC. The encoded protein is CASSYSQMQETQYF.

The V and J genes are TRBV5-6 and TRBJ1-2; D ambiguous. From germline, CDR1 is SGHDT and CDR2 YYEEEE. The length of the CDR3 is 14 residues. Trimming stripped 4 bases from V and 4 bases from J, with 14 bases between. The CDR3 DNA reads TGTGCCAGCAGCCGAACCGGGCTTATCTATGGCTACACCTTC. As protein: CASSRTGLIYGYTF.

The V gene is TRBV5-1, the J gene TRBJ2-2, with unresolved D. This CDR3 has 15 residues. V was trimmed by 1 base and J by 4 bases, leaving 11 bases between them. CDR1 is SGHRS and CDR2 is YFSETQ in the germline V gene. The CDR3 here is CASSLLRYGTGELFF. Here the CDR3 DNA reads TGCGCCAGCAGCTTGCTCCGCTACGGCACCGGGGAGCTGTTTTTT. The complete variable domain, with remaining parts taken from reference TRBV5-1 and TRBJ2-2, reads KAGVTQTPRYLIKTRGQQVTLSCSPISGHRSVSWYQQTPGQGLQFLFEYFSETQRNKGNFPGRFSGRQFSNSRSEMNVSTLELGDSALYLCASSLLRYGTGELFFGEGSRLTVL.

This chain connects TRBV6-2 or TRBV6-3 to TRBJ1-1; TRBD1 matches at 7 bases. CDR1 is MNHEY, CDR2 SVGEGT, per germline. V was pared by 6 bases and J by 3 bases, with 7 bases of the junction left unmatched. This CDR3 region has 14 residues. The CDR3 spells CASSLPGQYTEAFF. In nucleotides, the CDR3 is TGTGCCAGCAGCCTACCGGGACAGTACACTGAAGCTTTCTTT.

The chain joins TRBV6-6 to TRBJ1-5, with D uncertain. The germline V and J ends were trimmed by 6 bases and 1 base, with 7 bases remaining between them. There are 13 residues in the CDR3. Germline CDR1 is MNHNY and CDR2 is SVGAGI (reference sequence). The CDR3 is CASRPASNQPQHF. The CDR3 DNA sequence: TGTGCCAGCAGACCCGCGAGCAATCAGCCCCAGCATTTT.

The CDR3 DNA is TGTGCCAGCAGCGTAGCAGCGAACACCGGGGAGCTGTTTTTT. Amino acid sequence: CASSVAANTGELFF. This sequence joins TRBV9 and TRBJ2-2, with D unclear. V was clipped by 0 bases and J by 0 bases, with 3 bases between them. Germline loops: CDR1 SGDLS, CDR2 YYNGEE. The CDR3 totals 14 residues.

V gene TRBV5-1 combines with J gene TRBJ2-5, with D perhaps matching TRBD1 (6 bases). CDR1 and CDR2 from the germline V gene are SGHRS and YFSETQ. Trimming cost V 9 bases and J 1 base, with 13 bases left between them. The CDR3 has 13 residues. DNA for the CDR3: TGCGCCACCTCCCGGGACATCCAAGAGACCCAGTACTTC. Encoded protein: CATSRDIQETQYF.

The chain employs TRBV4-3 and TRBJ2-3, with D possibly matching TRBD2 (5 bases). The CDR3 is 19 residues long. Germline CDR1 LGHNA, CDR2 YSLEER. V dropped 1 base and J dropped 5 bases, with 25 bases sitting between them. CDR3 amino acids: CASSQGPVLSATLGDTQYF. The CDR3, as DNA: TGCGCCAGCAGCCAAGGACCAGTTCTTAGCGCCACACTTGGAGATACGCAGTATTTT.